The 32 T cell receptor beta chains below were found in one sample sequenced in a study of cytomegalovirus exposure and HLA in healthy donors listed by TCRdb under 2017. Libraries were prepared through the immunoSEQ multiplex PCR assay. For the multiplex PCR, a mixture combining 60 forward primers for TCR Vbeta segments and 13 reverse primers for TCR Jbeta segments was used. The immuneACCESS repertoire file appears here via TCRdb, limited to in-frame rearrangements. These files lack a portion of the clones; in checked studies, under half of the deficit traces to unresolved V genes, and the cause of the others is not known. This sample comprises around 200,000 clones, 65% to 80% of them detected only once. The top ten hold about a sixth of the sample. Sequencing input: PBMCs. The source of these receptors is a man aged 40-50 years in good health and CMV-seronegative.

The chain couples TRBV15 to TRBJ2-7; TRBD1 matches 10 bases. This CDR3 is 13 amino acids long. The junction had 11 bases not matched to a gene; V was cut back by 11 bases and J by 7 bases. The germline gives CDR1 LNHNV, CDR2 YYDKDF (reference sequence). CDR3 nucleotides: TGTGCCCCCCGGGACAGGGGTTTCCGAGAGCAGTACTTC. Its protein is CAPRDRGFREQYF.

The J gene is TRBJ2-1, the V gene TRBV28; perhaps TRBD1 as D (6 bases). Trimming stripped 6 bases from V and 5 bases from J, with 14 bases between. The germline V gene has CDR1 MDHEN and CDR2 SYDVKM. This CDR3 comprises 14 residues. The DNA of the CDR3 is TGTGCCAGCAGCCTAGGGGGAATTAACAATGAGCAGTTCTTC. This sequence encodes CASSLGGINNEQFF.

The rearrangement joins TRBV27 to TRBJ2-7; weak D call: TRBD1 (5 bases). The CDR3 contains 17 residues. Germline CDR1 reads MNHEY; CDR2 reads SMNVEV (reference sequence). V was cut by 5 bases and J by 0 bases, with 20 bases left in between. The CDR3 DNA reads as TGTGCCAGCAGTCTACAGAACCGACAGCCCGGCTCCTACGAGCAGTACTTC. Translation: CASSLQNRQPGSYEQYF.

The CDR3 here is CASSPGPGGETQYF. For the CDR3, the DNA is TGTGCCAGCAGCCCGGGCCCGGGAGGAGAGACCCAGTACTTC. The chain links TRBV13 to TRBJ2-5; TRBD2 matches 7 bases. The CDR3 runs to 14 residues. Germline CDR1 reads PRHDT; CDR2 reads FYEKMQ (reference sequence). V lost 5 bases, J lost 4 bases, and 7 bases stayed unmatched.

On this clone itself: The sample holds other DNA sequences that translate to the same CDR3. V gene TRBV18 combines with J gene TRBJ1-6; 9 positions agree with TRBD1. The CDR3 runs to 15 residues. Looked up from germline, CDR1 is KGHSH and CDR2 is LQKENI. The V segment lost 3 bases and the J segment 5 bases; nucleotides outside the gene matches: 2. The CDR3 DNA follows: TGTGCCAGCTCACCTGGGACAGGGAATAATTCACCCCTCCACTTT. It translates to CASSPGTGNNSPLHF.

The genes are TRBV19 and TRBJ2-7, with D possibly being TRBD2 (6 bases). The V end lost 5 bases, the J end lost 7 bases, and 15 bases lay between the germline ends. The CDR3 contains 13 residues. Germline loops: CDR1 LNHDA, CDR2 SQIVND (reference sequence). CDR3 sequence (DNA): TGTGCCAGTAGTCCGAGTCGGGAGTTGGAGCAGTACTTC. Amino acid sequence: CASSPSRELEQYF.

The chain couples TRBV5-1 to TRBJ2-3; 8 bases map to TRBD1. The V gene's germline CDR1 is SGHRS and CDR2 YFSETQ. CDR3 length: 16 amino acids. V trimming: 2 bases; J trimming: 3 bases; junction bases outside the gene matches: 8. The CDR3 bases are TGCGCCAGCAGCTTTTCAACAGGGGGTGCAACAGATACGCAGTATTTT. Protein product: CASSFSTGGATDTQYF. Combining the CDR3 with reference TRBV5-1 and TRBJ2-3 gives the whole variable domain KAGVTQTPRYLIKTRGQQVTLSCSPISGHRSVSWYQQTPGQGLQFLFEYFSETQRNKGNFPGRFSGRQFSNSRSEMNVSTLELGDSALYLCASSFSTGGATDTQYFGPGTRLTVL.

The CDR3 region has the DNA TGTGCCAGCAGTTTACCCGGCAGGAAAGAGACCCAGTACTTC. Protein sequence: CASSLPGRKETQYF. The chain recombines TRBV28 with TRBJ2-5; D gene uncertain. The germline V gene has CDR1 MDHEN and CDR2 SYDVKM. Trimming shortened V by 2 bases and J by 3 bases, and 10 bases separated the two germline ends. The CDR3 has 14 amino acids.

This chain's CDR3 is CASKGNSGDTQYF. The CDR3, as DNA: TGTGCCAGCAAAGGGAACTCAGGGGATACGCAGTATTTT. The rearrangement joins TRBV2 to TRBJ2-3; a possible D gene is TRBD1 (5 bases). The CDR3 is 13 amino acids. The V gene's germline CDR1 is SNHLY and CDR2 FYNNEI. V lost 7 bases and J 6 bases, leaving 14 bases between the germline ends.

The chain's CDR3 is CASSEVGSVAETQYF. Written as DNA, the CDR3 is TGTGCCAGCAGTGAAGTCGGGAGCGTGGCGGAGACCCAGTACTTC. The chain carries TRBV6-1 and TRBJ2-5; possible D gene TRBD2, 6 bases. Germline V CDR1 and CDR2: MNHNS, SASEGT. The CDR3 length is 15 residues. Trimming took 1 base from V and 5 from J, leaving 14 bases between them.

The chain recombines TRBV5-4 with TRBJ2-1; 8 nucleotides agree with TRBD2. The V gene end was trimmed by 2 bases and the J gene end by 6 bases; junction bases not matched to a gene: 7. CDR1 is SGHNT, CDR2 YYREEE, per germline (reference sequence). The CDR3 totals 15 residues. The CDR3 reads CASSLTGTRGNEQFF. Written as DNA, the CDR3 is TGTGCCAGCAGCTTAACAGGGACTAGAGGCAATGAGCAGTTCTTC.

The chain combines TRBV9 with TRBJ1-2, with 9 bases aligning to TRBD1. J gave up 3 bases and V 0 bases, and 12 bases lay outside the gene matches. The CDR3 covers 18 residues. The germline CDR1 and CDR2 sequences are SGDLS and YYNGEE. The CDR3 coding sequence is TGTGCCAGCAGCGTAGCTAAGGACAGGGGCAAACCCTACTATGGCTACACCTTC. It specifies CASSVAKDRGKPYYGYTF.

CDR3 amino acids: CASSLSRTSGIETQYF. In nucleotides, the CDR3 is TGTGCCAGCAGCCTCAGCCGGACTAGCGGGATAGAGACCCAGTACTTC. The chain links TRBV7-2 to TRBJ2-5; 12 bases map to TRBD2. The V gene's germline CDR1 is SGHTA and CDR2 FQGNSA. The ends lost 5 bases at V and 4 bases at J; junction bases unmatched: 8. The length of the CDR3 is 16 residues.

J is TRBJ1-2 and V is TRBV12-2. TRBV12-2 corresponds to a pseudogene. The CDR3 contains 13 residues. The CDR3: CASREREMGGYTF. The CDR3 nucleotides are TGTGCAAGTCGCGAGAGGGAGATGGGTGGCTACACCTTC.

V and J are TRBV2 and TRBJ2-7; the match to TRBD2 covers 15 bases. The CDR3 runs to 17 residues. V lost 7 bases and J lost 4; bases outside the gene matches: 11. Looked up from germline, CDR1 is SNHLY and CDR2 is FYNNEI. The chain's CDR3 is CASIGLAGGPRQYEQYF. CDR3 nucleotides: TGTGCCAGCATAGGACTAGCGGGAGGGCCCCGCCAATACGAGCAGTACTTC. The entire variable domain, with the rest obtained from reference TRBV2 and TRBJ2-7, is as follows: EPEVTQTPSHQVTQMGQEVILRCVPISNHLYFYWYRQILGQKVEFLVSFYNNEISEKSEIFDDQFSVERPDGSNFTLKIRSTKLEDSAMYFCASIGLAGGPRQYEQYFGPGTRLTVT.

This sequence joins TRBV2 and TRBJ2-3; 11 nucleotides match TRBD1. This CDR3 is 15 amino acids long. CDR1 SNHLY and CDR2 FYNNEI come from the germline V gene. Trimming at V came to 8 bases and at J to 3 bases, leaving 7 bases not matched to a gene. Here the CDR3 reads CASVMDRGRTDTQYF. The CDR3 DNA sequence: TGTGCCAGCGTCATGGACAGGGGGCGGACAGATACGCAGTATTTT.

This chain links TRBV19 with TRBJ2-1; 8 bases match TRBD2. Trimming cost V 2 bases and J 13 bases; bases outside gene matches: 7. This CDR3 has 13 amino acids. CDR1 is LNHDA, CDR2 SQIVND, per germline (reference sequence). In nucleotides, the CDR3 is TGTGCCAGTAGTATAATTAGCGGGATCCCCCAGTTCTTC. Residues: CASSIISGIPQFF. Combining the CDR3 with reference TRBV19 and TRBJ2-1 gives the whole variable domain DGGITQSPKYLFRKEGQNVTLSCEQNLNHDAMYWYRQDPGQGLRLIYYSQIVNDFQKGDIAEGYSVSREKKESFPLTVTSAQKNPTAFYLCASSIISGIPQFFGPGTRLTVL.

The chain uses TRBV27 and TRBJ1-1; D call uncertain. Germline values: CDR1 MNHEY, CDR2 SMNVEV (reference sequence). The CDR3 loop spans 14 amino acids. The germline V and J ends were trimmed by 6 bases and 4 bases, with 15 bases remaining between them. CDR3 in DNA: TGTGCCAGCAGGACGACCTCCGGAGGCACTGAAGCTTTCTTT. As protein: CASRTTSGGTEAFF.

The chain recombines TRBV13 with TRBJ2-7; 9 nucleotides agree with TRBD1. Germline lookup yields CDR1 PRHDT and CDR2 FYEKMQ (reference sequence). The CDR3 is 13 amino acids. Trimming cost V 8 bases and J 2 bases; bases outside gene matches: 4. The CDR3 nucleotides are TGTGCCAGCTCGGGACAGGGTCCCTACGAGCAGTACTTC. Its translation: CASSGQGPYEQYF. The whole variable domain, filled in from reference TRBV13 and TRBJ2-7, reads AAGVIQSPRHLIKEKRETATLKCYPIPRHDTVYWYQQGPGQDPQFLISFYEKMQSDKGSIPDRFSAQQFSDYHSELNMSSLELGDSALYFCASSGQGPYEQYFGPGTRLTVT.

This rearrangement joins TRBV7-8 to TRBJ2-1, with 8 bases fitting TRBD1. V lost 5 bases, J lost 5 bases, and 11 bases stayed unmatched. The length of the CDR3 is 16 residues. Per the germline V gene, CDR1 is SGHVS and CDR2 is FQNEAQ. CDR3 in amino acids: CASSRPQGALNNEQFF. The CDR3 bases are TGTGCCAGCAGCCGCCCCCAGGGGGCCCTAAACAATGAGCAGTTCTTC.

The chain is built from TRBV7-8 and TRBJ2-7, with 7 bases identical to TRBD2. The CDR3 runs 13 residues. The V gene's germline CDR1 is SGHVS and CDR2 FQNEAQ. The ends lost 5 bases at V and 3 bases at J; junction bases unmatched: 4. The CDR3 DNA reads TGTGCCAGCAGCCCGGGAGGCATCTACGAGCAGTACTTC. This sequence encodes CASSPGGIYEQYF.

This chain connects TRBV14 to TRBJ1-2; 7 bases fit TRBD1. The CDR3 is 13 amino acids. The trim removed 1 base at V and 7 bases at J, leaving 3 bases unmatched. The germline gives CDR1 SGHDN, CDR2 FVKESK. The CDR3: CASSQGQGFGYTF. The CDR3 region has the DNA TGTGCCAGCAGCCAAGGACAGGGCTTTGGCTACACCTTC.

This clone was counted only a few times. This chain uses TRBV15 with TRBJ2-7; no reliable D call. The V end lost 0 bases, the J end lost 9 bases, and 15 bases lay between the germline ends. This CDR3 comprises 14 residues. The germline V gene encodes CDR1 LNHNV and CDR2 YYDKDF (reference sequence). DNA of the CDR3: TGTGCCACCAGCAGAGATAGCCTCGGCTCTTTGCAGTACTTC. Translating gives CATSRDSLGSLQYF. The full variable domain, in which reference TRBV15 and TRBJ2-7 provide the parts outside the CDR3, is DAMVIQNPRYQVTQFGKPVTLSCSQTLNHNVMYWYQQKSSQAPKLLFHYYDKDFNNEADTPDNFQSRRPNTSFCFLDIRSPGLGDTAMYLCATSRDSLGSLQYFGPGTRLTVT.

The V call is TRBV7-2, the J call TRBJ2-7; 13 bases map to TRBD2. The CDR3 covers 15 residues. Germline CDR1 SGHTA, CDR2 FQGNSA. The trim removed 5 bases at V and 5 bases at J, leaving 6 bases unmatched. The CDR3 sequence is CASSATSGRANEQYF. The DNA for the CDR3 is TGTGCCAGCAGCGCTACTAGCGGGAGGGCTAACGAGCAGTACTTC. Drawing the rest from reference TRBV7-2 and TRBJ2-7, the complete variable domain is GAGVSQSPSNKVTEKGKDVELRCDPISGHTALYWYRQSLGQGLEFLIYFQGNSAPDKSGLPSDRFSAERTGGSVSTLTIQRTQQEDSAVYLCASSATSGRANEQYFGPGTRLTVT.

This chain uses TRBV6-1 with TRBJ2-7, with TRBD2 identical over 9 bases. The CDR3 runs 15 residues. The germline CDR1 and CDR2 sequences are MNHNS and SASEGT. V was clipped by 1 base and J by 4 bases; unmatched bases: 5. CDR3 sequence (DNA): TGTGCCAGCAGTGAAGAGGCTAGCGGGGCGTACGAGCAGTACTTC. Translation: CASSEEASGAYEQYF.

The gene calls are TRBV5-1 and TRBJ2-3; a possible D gene is TRBD1 (6 bases). The CDR3 has 16 amino acids. Germline loops: CDR1 SGHRS, CDR2 YFSETQ. The V and J ends lost 4 bases and 0 bases respectively, with 15 bases between them. The CDR3 bases are TGCGCCAGCAGCCCGGCAGTGGGGGCGAGCACAGATACGCAGTATTTT. It yields the protein CASSPAVGASTDTQYF.

This sequence joins TRBV6-5 and TRBJ1-2, with D uncertain. Trimming took off 4 bases at V and 5 bases at J, with 17 bases between the two ends. Germline CDR1 is MNHEY and CDR2 is SVGAGI. The CDR3 runs to 15 residues. CDR3 coding DNA: TGTGCCAGCAGTTCTATTACCGATCGACTTTATGGCTACACCTTC. Residues: CASSSITDRLYGYTF.

A few counts support this clone. This chain connects TRBV5-6 to TRBJ1-2, with D possibly being TRBD1 (5 bases). V was trimmed by 3 bases and J by 2 bases, leaving 8 bases between them. The germline V gene has CDR1 SGHDT and CDR2 YYEEEE. The CDR3 is 13 residues long. The CDR3: CASSWGGNYGYTF. CDR3 in DNA: TGTGCCAGCAGCTGGGGGGGAAACTATGGCTACACCTTC.

This clone was picked up one time. The chain uses TRBV9 and TRBJ2-5, with TRBD2 identical over 14 bases. This CDR3 has 18 amino acids. Trimming at V came to 0 bases and at J to 2 bases, leaving 6 bases not matched to a gene. Germline V CDR1 and CDR2: SGDLS, YYNGEE. CDR3 coding DNA: TGTGCCAGCAGCGTAGAGCTAGGGACTAGCGGGGGACAAGAGACCCAGTACTTC. Amino acids: CASSVELGTSGGQETQYF.

V and J are TRBV5-1 and TRBJ2-7, with a possible D match to TRBD1 (5 bases). The CDR3 contains 16 residues. Trimming took off 1 base at V and 6 bases at J, with 20 bases between the two ends. In germline, CDR1 is SGHRS, CDR2 YFSETQ. CDR3 sequence (DNA): TGCGCCAGCAGCTTGAACGGGCGGCTAAGGGGCGGCGAGCAGTACTTC. This translates into CASSLNGRLRGGEQYF.

The rearrangement uses TRBV6-5 and TRBJ2-5, with TRBD1 matching over 9 bases. The CDR3 covers 16 residues. Germline V CDR1 and CDR2: MNHEY, SVGAGI. V lost 2 bases, J lost 6 bases, and 10 bases stayed unmatched. The CDR3 spells CASSYDGTGKGKTQYF. The CDR3 DNA sequence: TGTGCCAGCAGTTACGACGGGACAGGGAAAGGAAAGACCCAGTACTTC.

This rearrangement joins TRBV19 to TRBJ1-4; D gene ambiguous. The germline CDR1 and CDR2 sequences are LNHDA and SQIVND (reference sequence). V lost 5 bases to trimming and J lost 6 bases, with 10 bases between them. CDR3 length equals 13 residues. The CDR3 coding sequence is TGTGCCAGTAGTTTGGGAGCGGATGAAAAACTGTTTTTT. Its translation is CASSLGADEKLFF.